A single sample is the source of the 15 T cell receptor beta chains below, sequenced in a study of T cells in Graves' hyperthyroidism and ophthalmopathy. Amplified regions were TCR beta CDR3 sequences from RNA transcripts. In the first-round RT-PCR of the TCR CDR3, the HTBI primer set was used. TCRdb re-derived calls from the multiplex PCR reads in MiXCR, one entry per CDR3 protein. Here the sample spans under 700,000 distinct CDR3 sequences, approximately 15% being singletons. The sample comprised blood. These receptors were taken from a woman aged 18-29 years with Graves' hyperthyroidism.

The V gene is TRBV2, the J gene TRBJ2-5; TRBD1 aligns across 8 bases. Germline V gene data show CDR1 as SNHLY and CDR2 as FYNNEI. CDR3 length equals 14 residues. V shed 4 bases and J 7 bases; nucleotides not matched to a gene: 8. The CDR3 reads CASSVQGAKGTQYF. The CDR3 DNA sequence: TGTGCCAGCAGTGTGCAGGGGGCGAAGGGGACCCAGTACTTC.

This clonotype was seen at least ten times. This sequence joins TRBV20-1 and TRBJ2-7, with D perhaps TRBD1 (7 bases). Trimming took off 6 bases at V and 1 base at J, with 19 bases between the two ends. In germline, CDR1 is DFQATT, CDR2 SNEGSKA (reference sequence). The CDR3 is made up of 15 amino acids. In nucleotides, the CDR3 is TGCAGTGCGCGGGATACAGGGGCTGGGTCCTACGAGCAGTACTTC. Protein sequence: CSARDTGAGSYEQYF.

The chain employs TRBV25-1 and TRBJ1-1; tentatively, D is TRBD1 (6 bases). Germline CDR1 reads MGHDK; CDR2 reads SYGVNS. Deletions cut 7 bases from V and 10 bases from J, with 13 bases between. The CDR3 totals 11 residues. In DNA form, the CDR3 reads TGTGCCAGCACCATAGGGGGGGGAGCTTTCTTT. The encoded protein is CASTIGGGAFF.

The rearrangement uses TRBV19 and TRBJ1-2, with unresolved D. The CDR3 covers 17 residues. Looked up from germline, CDR1 is LNHDA and CDR2 is SQIVND (reference sequence). V lost 3 bases, J lost 5 bases, and 22 bases lay in between. Here the CDR3 DNA reads TGTGCCAGTAGTATTCTCTCACGTCGGGTTTCGCCGTATGGCTACACCTTC. This translates into CASSILSRRVSPYGYTF.

The chain joins TRBV10-3 to TRBJ1-1, with 12 bases fitting TRBD1. V lost 7 bases to trimming and J lost 1 base; unmatched junction nucleotides: 4. This CDR3 is 15 amino acids long. Germline lookup yields CDR1 ENHRY and CDR2 SYGVKD. The CDR3 sequence is CAINQGQGANTEAFF. The CDR3 DNA reads TGTGCCATCAACCAGGGACAGGGGGCGAACACTGAAGCTTTCTTT.

This clonotype was observed many times. V usage is TRBV9 and J usage is TRBJ1-1; no reliable D call. This CDR3 comprises 15 residues. Trimming pared 0 bases from V and 1 base from J, leaving 10 bases between. Germline V lookup: CDR1 SGDLS, CDR2 YYNGEE. The DNA of the CDR3 is TGTGCCAGCAGCGTAGATCCAGGACCGAACACTGAAGCTTTCTTT. Translated: CASSVDPGPNTEAFF. Based on the CDR3 plus reference TRBV9 and TRBJ1-1, the full variable domain is DSGVTQTPKHLITATGQRVTLRCSPRSGDLSVYWYQQSLDQGLQFLIQYYNGEERAKGNILERFSAQQFPDLHSELNLSSLELGDSALYFCASSVDPGPNTEAFFGQGTRLTVV.

This clonotype was counted at least ten times. V gene TRBV27 combines with J gene TRBJ1-5; no definite D call. Germline CDR1 reads MNHEY; CDR2 reads SMNVEV (reference sequence). Trimming left V 6 bases short and J 7 bases short, with 10 bases between. The CDR3 loop spans 12 amino acids. The CDR3 here is CASSPYGQPQHF. CDR3 coding DNA: TGTGCCAGCAGCCCCTATGGGCAGCCCCAGCATTTT.

In regard to this clonotype: A much larger clone sits a single nucleotide away, making a read error possible. The V call is TRBV29-1, the J call TRBJ2-1, with a possible D match to TRBD2 (6 bases). The V gene's germline CDR1 is SQVTM and CDR2 ANQGSEA. The CDR3 totals 13 residues. CDR3 protein: CSLEGTLYNEQFF. Written as DNA, the CDR3 is TGCAGCCTTGAAGGGACTCTCTACAATGAGCAGTTCTTC.

This clonotype was counted ten times or more. The chain recombines TRBV28 with TRBJ2-5; 9 bases are shared with TRBD2. The V segment lost 8 bases and the J segment 5 bases; nucleotides outside the gene matches: 6. CDR3 length: 13 residues. CDR1 is MDHEN and CDR2 is SYDVKM in the germline V gene. CDR3 sequence reads: CASRSGRRETQYF. As DNA, the CDR3 is TGTGCCAGCCGTAGCGGGAGAAGGGAGACCCAGTACTTC.

This clonotype was seen only a few times. The chain employs TRBV6-1 and TRBJ2-3, with 10 bases aligning to TRBD2. There are 15 residues in the CDR3. Trimming took 5 bases from V and 5 from J; bases not matched to a gene: 7. Germline V CDR1 and CDR2: MNHNS, SASEGT. DNA of the CDR3: TGTGCCAGCAGTTCAAGCGGGAGGGCCGAAGATACGCAGTATTTT. It yields the protein CASSSSGRAEDTQYF.

This clonotype was found many times. V gene TRBV29-1 combines with J gene TRBJ1-2, with D unresolved. The V end lost 6 bases, the J end lost 0 bases, and 14 bases lay between the germline ends. CDR3 length equals 14 residues. Looked up from germline, CDR1 is SQVTM and CDR2 is ANQGSEA. The CDR3 DNA reads as TGCAGCGTCAGAGAAACCTTAGCTAACTATGGCTACACCTTC. Translating gives CSVRETLANYGYTF.

The rearrangement links TRBV7-6 to TRBJ2-1; tentative D call: TRBD1 (6 bases). This CDR3 is built from 14 residues. The V gene lost 3 bases and the J gene lost 7 bases, with 13 bases spanning the gap. The germline gives CDR1 SGHVS, CDR2 FNYEAQ. The CDR3 DNA sequence: TGTGCCAGCAGCTTTTTCAGAGGGGGTAATGAGCAGTTCTTC. It yields the protein CASSFFRGGNEQFF.

CDR3 in amino acids: CASSWQLAKNIQYF. DNA of the CDR3: TGTGCCAGCAGCTGGCAACTAGCCAAAAACATTCAGTACTTC. The V call is TRBV5-5, the J call TRBJ2-4; D is unresolved. CDR3 length equals 14 residues. The V end lost 3 bases, the J end lost 0 bases, and 7 bases lay between the germline ends. The germline V gene has CDR1 SGHKS and CDR2 YYEKEE (reference sequence). The full variable domain, with the rest looked up from reference TRBV5-5 and TRBJ2-4, is DAGVTQSPTHLIKTRGQQVTLRCSPISGHKSVSWYQQVLGQGPQFIFQYYEKEERGRGNFPDRFSARQFPNYSSELNVNALLLGDSALYLCASSWQLAKNIQYFGAGTRLSVL.

V and J are TRBV5-5 and TRBJ1-1; 8 bases are a match to TRBD1. Looked up from germline, CDR1 is SGHKS and CDR2 is YYEKEE (reference sequence). The CDR3 is 13 residues long. J gave up 12 bases and V 2 bases, and 9 bases lay outside the gene matches. The CDR3 coding sequence is TGTGCCAGCAGCTTCAGGGGGCAAGTCTTAACTTTCTTT. Its translation is CASSFRGQVLTFF.

A few counts support this clonotype. This rearrangement joins TRBV7-9 to TRBJ2-3; the match to TRBD2 covers 7 bases. CDR3 length: 14 residues. The trim removed 8 bases at V and 8 bases at J, leaving 13 bases unmatched. Germline CDR1 SEHNR, CDR2 FQNEAQ (reference sequence). CDR3 in amino acids: CASVSSGGVGTQYF. For the CDR3, the DNA is TGTGCCAGCGTCTCTAGCGGTGGTGTCGGTACGCAGTATTTT.